The 27 T cell receptor beta chains below all came from one sample that was sequenced in a study of T cell repertoires in cytomegalovirus infection. TCRdb reanalysed the reads using MiXCR and keeps one entry per CDR3 protein. The sample lists hundreds of thousands of distinct CDR3 sequences, 30% to 35% occurring once. Antigens of these TCRs are unknown. Material: cultured CD8+ T cells from PBMCs, obtained from culture after CMV antigen stimulation. These receptors originate from a human donor in good health (CMV status not recorded). Some clones in this sample may be carry-over from other donors' samples.

This chain links TRBV20-1 with TRBJ1-6, with D uncertain. The germline V gene encodes CDR1 DFQATT and CDR2 SNEGSKA (reference sequence). This CDR3 region has 16 residues. The V end lost 0 bases, the J end lost 6 bases, and 15 bases lay between the germline ends. Written as DNA, the CDR3 is TGCAGTGCTAGAGATCACTCGGGCAGGACTAATTCACCCCTCCACTTT. Encoded protein: CSARDHSGRTNSPLHF.

This clonotype was counted between two and nine times. The rearrangement joins TRBV27 to TRBJ1-5; the match to TRBD1 covers 8 bases. Losses at the gene ends were 2 bases for V and 7 bases for J; bases not matched to a gene: 7. Germline V lookup: CDR1 MNHEY, CDR2 SMNVEV (reference sequence). This CDR3 region has 15 residues. The CDR3 bases are TGTGCCAGCAGTTTAAGGCAGGGGGCTGGGCAGCCCCAGCATTTT. Translation: CASSLRQGAGQPQHF.

This sequence joins TRBV12-3 or TRBV12-4 and TRBJ2-1; D perhaps matches TRBD2 (5 bases). This CDR3 has 15 amino acids. V shed 1 base and J shed 10 bases, with 17 bases lying between them. The CDR3 nucleotides read TGTGCCAGCAGTTTAGGAGGGTTACCTAGTGGAGAGCAGTTCTTC. Its translation is CASSLGGLPSGEQFF.

V and J are TRBV20-1 and TRBJ2-3, with D possibly matching TRBD2 (7 bases). Trimming stripped 3 bases from V and 7 bases from J, with 20 bases between. The CDR3 runs 15 residues. In germline, CDR1 is DFQATT, CDR2 SNEGSKA (reference sequence). CDR3 nucleotides: TGCAGTGCTAGCGGGGGGCCCACCTCACCCCATACGCAGTATTTT. Its translation is CSASGGPTSPHTQYF.

V and J are TRBV12-3 or TRBV12-4 and TRBJ1-5; D is ambiguous. The CDR3 length is 14 residues. Deletions cut 3 bases from V and 4 bases from J, with 10 bases between. The CDR3 here is CASSLRVGNQPQHF. CDR3 sequence (DNA): TGTGCCAGCAGTTTGAGGGTAGGTAATCAGCCCCAGCATTTT.

A few counts support this clonotype. The gene calls are TRBV15 and TRBJ2-1; 8 bases fit TRBD2. The CDR3 runs to 22 residues. V was clipped by 0 bases and J by 1 base; unmatched bases: 20. Germline V gene sequence: CDR1 LNHNV, CDR2 YYDKDF (reference sequence). Written as DNA, the CDR3 is TGTGCCACCAGCAGAGATGCTAAGGAAAACGGGGGGGCGATTGAGTCCTACAATGAGCAGTTCTTC. This sequence encodes CATSRDAKENGGAIESYNEQFF.

The chain uses TRBV6-1 and TRBJ1-2; D is uncertain. The ends were cut back, 8 bases at V and 0 bases at J, with 10 bases in the middle. The CDR3 spans 13 residues. The germline V gene has CDR1 MNHNS and CDR2 SASEGT. The CDR3 DNA reads TGTGCCAGCGGAGAAGATTCTAACTATGGCTACACCTTC. As protein: CASGEDSNYGYTF.

V and J are TRBV10-3 and TRBJ2-1; D call uncertain. Trimming removed 7 bases from V and 0 bases from J, with 10 bases in between. There are 14 residues in the CDR3. The germline CDR1 and CDR2 sequences are ENHRY and SYGVKD. CDR3 DNA: TGTGCCATCAAGGGCAGCGACTCCTACAATGAGCAGTTCTTC. Translation: CAIKGSDSYNEQFF.

As concerns this clonotype: This could be a read error, since a much larger clone is one nucleotide away. Here the CDR3 reads CASNQDGKNTGELFF. CDR3 coding DNA: TGCGCCAGCAACCAAGATGGGAAGAACACCGGGGAGCTGTTTTTT. V usage is TRBV4-3 and J usage is TRBJ2-2; D call uncertain. This CDR3 spans 15 amino acids. CDR1 is LGHNA and CDR2 is YSLEER in the germline V gene.

This clonotype was seen a few times. The rearrangement joins TRBV6-1 to TRBJ1-5; weak D call: TRBD1 (6 bases). The CDR3 is 16 residues long. V dropped 5 bases and J dropped 3 bases, with 17 bases sitting between them. Per the germline V gene, CDR1 is MNHNS and CDR2 is SASEGT. DNA of the CDR3: TGTGCCAGCAGTAGTTTATCACAGGGTTTCAATCAGCCCCAGCATTTT. Translating gives CASSSLSQGFNQPQHF.

This clonotype was counted between two and nine times. This chain joins TRBV28 and TRBJ1-1, with TRBD1 matching over 7 bases. V shed 6 bases, J shed 5 bases, and the junction held 9 bases outside the gene matches. The CDR3 covers 14 residues. The germline V gene has CDR1 MDHEN and CDR2 SYDVKM. This CDR3 reads CASRRTGAGTEAFF. The CDR3 DNA is TGTGCCAGCAGACGAACAGGGGCAGGGACTGAAGCTTTCTTT.

This rearrangement joins TRBV19 to TRBJ1-5; D is possibly TRBD1 (5 bases). Germline V gene sequence: CDR1 LNHDA, CDR2 SQIVND (reference sequence). The CDR3 contains 16 residues. V shed 7 bases and J shed 0 bases, with 16 bases lying between them. The CDR3 sequence: CASTPLGEISNQPQHF. The CDR3, as DNA: TGTGCCAGTACCCCCCTGGGGGAAATTAGCAATCAGCCCCAGCATTTT. The complete variable domain, with remaining parts taken from reference TRBV19 and TRBJ1-5, reads DGGITQSPKYLFRKEGQNVTLSCEQNLNHDAMYWYRQDPGQGLRLIYYSQIVNDFQKGDIAEGYSVSREKKESFPLTVTSAQKNPTAFYLCASTPLGEISNQPQHFGDGTRLSIL.

This clonotype appeared once. The CDR3 DNA is TGCAGCGTTGTAGACGGAGCTTTGGGCTATGGCTACACCTTC. This codes for CSVVDGALGYGYTF. This chain links TRBV29-1 with TRBJ1-2; no definite D call. This CDR3 is 14 amino acids long. V lost 4 bases to trimming and J lost 4 bases, with 16 bases between them. CDR1 SQVTM and CDR2 ANQGSEA come from the germline V gene.

This clonotype has a count of ten or more. V gene TRBV7-8 combines with J gene TRBJ1-1; D possibly corresponds to TRBD1 (5 bases). CDR1 and CDR2 (germline): SGHVS, FQNEAQ. Deletions cut 5 bases from V and 0 bases from J, with 19 bases between. The CDR3 is made up of 17 amino acids. CDR3 DNA sequence: TGTGCCAGCAGCCCCAGCCTGGCAGGACATCTGAACACTGAAGCTTTCTTT. Residues: CASSPSLAGHLNTEAFF.

The rearrangement uses TRBV27 and TRBJ1-2; D perhaps matches TRBD1 (5 bases). The germline CDR1 and CDR2 sequences are MNHEY and SMNVEV (reference sequence). This CDR3 spans 15 amino acids. Trimming took 2 bases from V and 4 from J, leaving 14 bases between them. DNA of the CDR3: TGTGCCAGCAGTTTAGAGCAGGGTCTTTCCTATGGCTACACCTTC. The encoded protein is CASSLEQGLSYGYTF.

The chain recombines TRBV20-1 with TRBJ2-1; D perhaps matches TRBD2 (7 bases). V lost 0 bases, J lost 4 bases, and 13 bases lay in between. CDR1 DFQATT and CDR2 SNEGSKA come from the germline V gene (reference sequence). This CDR3 has 15 residues. In nucleotides, the CDR3 is TGCAGTGCTAGAGATCGGGGGGCCTCATACAATGAGCAGTTCTTC. Encoded protein: CSARDRGASYNEQFF.

This clonotype was detected only a few times. DNA of the CDR3: TGTGCCAGCAGCTACAGTGGGAAGTCTGAAGCTTTCTTT. Encoded protein: CASSYSGKSEAFF. This chain connects TRBV6-2 or TRBV6-3 to TRBJ1-1; D gene ambiguous. The V gene lost 6 bases and the J gene lost 6 bases, with 14 bases spanning the gap. Germline V gene data show CDR1 as MNHEY and CDR2 as SVGEGT. The CDR3 length is 13 residues.

This clonotype was found a few times. The J gene is TRBJ1-2, the V gene TRBV28; tentative D call: TRBD1 (6 bases). CDR3 length: 14 residues. From germline, CDR1 is MDHEN and CDR2 SYDVKM. Trimming removed 6 bases at V and 8 bases at J, with 19 bases between. CDR3 sequence (DNA): TGTGCCAGCAGCGCGGGACAAGGTTTATTGGGCTACACCTTC. This sequence encodes CASSAGQGLLGYTF.

About this clonotype itself: A much more abundant neighbour one base away suggests this may be a read error. This rearrangement joins TRBV7-8 to TRBJ1-4; 10 bases agree with TRBD1. The CDR3 is 16 residues long. CDR1 is SGHVS, CDR2 FQNEAQ, per germline. The DNA of the CDR3 is TGTGCCAACAGCCCCGACAGGGGGCCGACTAATGAAAAACTGTTTTTT. It translates to CANSPDRGPTNEKLFF. Together with reference TRBV7-8 and TRBJ1-4, the CDR3 gives the full variable domain: GAGVSQSPRYKVAKRGQDVALRCDPISGHVSLFWYQQALGQGPEFLTYFQNEAQLDKSGLPSDRFFAERPEGSVSTLKIQRTQQEDSAVYLCANSPDRGPTNEKLFFGSGTQLSVL.

The chain couples TRBV6-1 to TRBJ2-7; D perhaps matches TRBD2 (5 bases). V was shortened by 1 base and J by 7 bases, with 11 bases between the two germline ends. The CDR3 totals 13 residues. Germline V gene data show CDR1 as MNHNS and CDR2 as SASEGT. In DNA form, the CDR3 reads TGTGCCAGCAGTGAAGGTTTAGGAGGAGAGCAGTACGTC. Translation gives CASSEGLGGEQYV.

This clonotype was recorded at least ten times. The chain has TRBV7-8 and TRBJ2-7; no firm D call. V was trimmed by 6 bases and J by 5 bases, leaving 11 bases between them. Germline CDR1 is SGHVS and CDR2 is FQNEAQ. This CDR3 contains 12 residues. The DNA for the CDR3 is TGTGCCAGCAGTTCAAGTGGCAACGAGCAGTACGTC. It specifies CASSSSGNEQYV.

There are many counts of this clonotype. The chain uses TRBV7-2 and TRBJ2-3, with D possibly TRBD1 on 6 matching bases. Trimming pared 5 bases from V and 5 bases from J, leaving 14 bases between. The CDR3 sequence is 14 residues long. The V gene's germline CDR1 is SGHTA and CDR2 FQGNSA. The CDR3 is CASSQSTGLDTQYF. The CDR3 DNA reads as TGTGCCAGCAGCCAATCAACAGGGCTAGATACGCAGTATTTT. Together with reference TRBV7-2 and TRBJ2-3, the CDR3 gives the full variable domain: GAGVSQSPSNKVTEKGKDVELRCDPISGHTALYWYRQSLGQGLEFLIYFQGNSAPDKSGLPSDRFSAERTGGSVSTLTIQRTQQEDSAVYLCASSQSTGLDTQYFGPGTRLTVL.

The gene calls are TRBV15 and TRBJ1-6; 9 bases align to TRBD1. Germline V lookup: CDR1 LNHNV, CDR2 YYDKDF (reference sequence). Trimming at V came to 5 bases and at J to 6 bases, leaving 8 bases not matched to a gene. The CDR3 runs to 16 residues. CDR3 bases: TGTGCCACCAGCCATACAAGGACAGGGGCTAATTCACCCCTCCACTTT. Protein: CATSHTRTGANSPLHF.

This clonotype was picked up many times. The chain combines TRBV7-2 with TRBJ2-5; D not certain. Trimming pared 3 bases from V and 5 bases from J, leaving 10 bases between. This CDR3 comprises 13 residues. CDR1 is SGHTA, CDR2 FQGNSA, per germline. CDR3 DNA sequence: TGTGCCAGCAGCTTGGTGGACGCCGAGACCCAGTACTTC. This codes for CASSLVDAETQYF. Using reference TRBV7-2 and TRBJ2-5 for the parts outside the CDR3, the full variable domain is GAGVSQSPSNKVTEKGKDVELRCDPISGHTALYWYRQSLGQGLEFLIYFQGNSAPDKSGLPSDRFSAERTGGSVSTLTIQRTQQEDSAVYLCASSLVDAETQYFGPGTRLLVL.

This chain connects TRBV20-1 to TRBJ2-7; D unclear. The CDR3 extends over 11 amino acids. CDR1 and CDR2 (germline): DFQATT, SNEGSKA (reference sequence). V was clipped by 1 base and J by 5 bases, with 6 bases between them. The CDR3 DNA reads as TGCAGTGCTAGAGTGGCAGACGAGCAGTACTTC. The encoded protein is CSARVADEQYF.

The rearrangement links TRBV7-6 to TRBJ1-2, with 12 positions matching TRBD1. J lost 4 bases, V lost 5 bases, and 8 bases had no gene match. This CDR3 is 16 amino acids long. CDR1 and CDR2 from the germline V gene are SGHVS and FNYEAQ. CDR3 nucleotides: TGTGCCAGCAGCCCAAGGGACAGGGGGCAGACCTATGGCTACACCTTC. The encoded protein is CASSPRDRGQTYGYTF.

The chain recombines TRBV10-2 with TRBJ1-5; no clear D gene. With 3 bases removed from V and 4 bases from J, the gap between germline ends came to 10 bases. The germline gives CDR1 WSHSY, CDR2 SAAADI. The CDR3 contains 14 residues. The CDR3 loop is CASSEDVGNQPQHF. The DNA of the CDR3 is TGCGCCAGCAGTGAAGACGTCGGAAATCAGCCCCAGCATTTT.